Shown below are 13 T cell receptor beta chains from a single sample sequenced in a study of blood T cell repertoires in COVID-19 (TCRdb year 2020). The protocol used for the library was the immunoSEQ multiplex PCR assay. TCRdb's version of the immuneACCESS table is confined to in-frame rearrangements and falls short of the full clone set. An unresolved V gene accounts for under half of the shortfall where checked; the remainder is of unknown origin. The sample yields 50,000 to 75,000 clones; around 73% were counted once. The ten most abundant clones make up around 14% of the sample. The specimen sequenced was peripheral blood. These receptors all come from a man aged 55-75 years with COVID-19, enrolled during active disease.

The chain is built from TRBV9 and TRBJ2-7, with D hard to call. The CDR3 consists of 15 residues. Trimming left V 0 bases short and J 2 bases short, with 12 bases between. Germline values: CDR1 SGDLS, CDR2 YYNGEE. CDR3 protein: CASSVDETRTYEQYF. In nucleotides, the CDR3 is TGTGCCAGCAGCGTAGACGAGACCAGGACCTACGAGCAGTACTTC.

The chain combines TRBV28 with TRBJ2-1, with 8 bases identical to TRBD2. The CDR3 is 15 residues long. The J segment lost 2 bases and the V segment lost 8 bases, leaving 8 bases of the junction unmatched. Germline V lookup: CDR1 MDHEN, CDR2 SYDVKM. The CDR3 nucleotides are TGTGCCAGCCGTAGACTAGCGTCGACCTACAATGAGCAGTTCTTC. This codes for CASRRLASTYNEQFF. Variable domain in full (rest from reference TRBV28 and TRBJ2-1): DVKVTQSSRYLVKRTGEKVFLECVQDMDHENMFWYRQDPGLGLRLIYFSYDVKMKEKGDIPEGYSVSREKKERFSLILESASTNQTSMYLCASRRLASTYNEQFFGPGTRLTVL.

V and J are TRBV4-1 and TRBJ1-1; 7 bases match TRBD1. Per germline, CDR1 MGHRA and CDR2 YSYEKL. Trimming took 4 bases from V and 4 from J; bases not matched to a gene: 6. CDR3 length: 14 residues. This CDR3 is CASSRRGRTTEAFF. The CDR3 DNA reads TGCGCCAGCAGCCGGAGGGGGCGAACCACTGAAGCTTTCTTT.

This chain uses TRBV15 with TRBJ2-7; 7 bases agree with TRBD2. Germline V gene data show CDR1 as LNHNV and CDR2 as YYDKDF (reference sequence). V lost 0 bases and J lost 2; bases outside the gene matches: 4. CDR3 length: 15 amino acids. In DNA form, the CDR3 reads TGTGCCACCAGCAGAGATCAGGCGGGGGCCTACGAGCAGTACTTC. Encoded protein: CATSRDQAGAYEQYF.

This clone was observed a few times. The chain employs TRBV7-6 and TRBJ2-6; D gene ambiguous. CDR3 size: 17 residues. Per the germline V gene, CDR1 is SGHVS and CDR2 is FNYEAQ. The ends were cut back, 5 bases at V and 0 bases at J, with 14 bases in the middle. CDR3 DNA: TGTGCCAGCAGCCCGCCCTCTAGAGACTCTGGGGCCAACGTCCTGACTTTC. It translates to CASSPPSRDSGANVLTF. Together with reference TRBV7-6 and TRBJ2-6, the CDR3 gives the full variable domain: GAGVSQSPRYKVTKRGQDVALRCDPISGHVSLYWYRQALGQGPEFLTYFNYEAQQDKSGLPNDRFSAERPEGSISTLTIQRTEQRDSAMYRCASSPPSRDSGANVLTFGAGSRLTVL.

This rearrangement joins TRBV29-1 to TRBJ2-1; D is unclear. Germline V gives CDR1 SQVTM, CDR2 ANQGSEA. This CDR3 is 13 amino acids long. With 4 bases removed from V and 9 bases from J, the gap between germline ends came to 16 bases. CDR3 sequence (DNA): TGCAGCGTTGCCGGCGGTTTGAAAGGTGAGCAGTTCTTC. Its translation is CSVAGGLKGEQFF.

This chain uses TRBV3-1 (or the pseudogene TRBV3-2) with TRBJ2-1; 8 bases fit TRBD2. The CDR3 runs 20 residues. Looked up from germline, CDR1 is LGHDT and CDR2 is YNNKEL (reference sequence). V was clipped by 0 bases and J by 2 bases; unmatched bases: 15. CDR3 bases: TGTGCCAGCAGCCAAGATCATCCGGCACTAGCGGCCTCCCCCTACAATGAGCAGTTCTTC. Its protein is CASSQDHPALAASPYNEQFF.

This clone appeared a few times. The gene calls are TRBV5-1 and TRBJ1-6, with a weak D call TRBD1 (5 bases). Trimming shortened V by 4 bases and J by 7 bases, and 12 bases separated the two germline ends. The germline V gene encodes CDR1 SGHRS and CDR2 YFSETQ. CDR3 size: 14 residues. CDR3 residues: CASSVDSRNSPLHF. CDR3 nucleotide sequence: TGCGCCAGCAGCGTAGACAGCAGGAATTCACCCCTCCACTTT.

This chain connects TRBV29-1 to TRBJ2-7, with TRBD1 matching 9 bases. V lost 7 bases, J lost 2 bases, and 6 bases stayed unmatched. Looked up from germline, CDR1 is SQVTM and CDR2 is ANQGSEA. The CDR3 has 13 residues. CDR3 region: CSARQGGTYEQYF. The CDR3 DNA reads TGCAGCGCCCGACAGGGGGGCACCTACGAGCAGTACTTC.

The J gene is TRBJ1-6, the V gene TRBV28, with unresolved D. With 7 bases removed from V and 6 bases from J, the gap between germline ends came to 10 bases. Per germline, CDR1 MDHEN and CDR2 SYDVKM. The length of the CDR3 is 13 residues. The CDR3 spells CASKRESNSPLHF. In DNA, the CDR3 is TGTGCCAGCAAGAGGGAAAGTAATTCACCCCTCCACTTT.

J is TRBJ1-2 and V is TRBV5-5, with D possibly TRBD1 on 5 matching bases. The germline gives CDR1 SGHKS, CDR2 YYEKEE (reference sequence). CDR3 length: 14 residues. The V end was cut by 3 bases, the J end by 5 bases, with 14 bases between. CDR3 coding DNA: TGTGCCAGCAGCTGGGCCGACGGGACTTATGGCTACACCTTC. This gives the protein CASSWADGTYGYTF.

This clone was counted once. The gene calls are TRBV6-5 and TRBJ2-1, with D perhaps matching TRBD1 (5 bases). With 0 bases removed from V and 8 bases from J, the gap between germline ends came to 17 bases. Germline CDR1 reads MNHEY; CDR2 reads SVGAGI. CDR3 length: 16 amino acids. CDR3 in amino acids: CASSYSGPTVADEQFF. The CDR3 DNA reads as TGTGCCAGCAGTTACTCGGGTCCGACAGTGGCAGATGAGCAGTTCTTC.

The V gene is TRBV30, the J gene TRBJ1-2; 7 nucleotides match TRBD1. J was trimmed by 5 bases and V by 2 bases; bases with no gene match: 8. The CDR3 totals 14 residues. Germline V lookup: CDR1 GTSNPN, CDR2 SVGIG (reference sequence). The CDR3 bases are TGTGCCTGGAGTTATAGGGGGCGAGCATATGGCTACACCTTC. This gives the protein CAWSYRGRAYGYTF.